This T cell receptor (beta chain) was sequenced during a study of T cells in Graves' hyperthyroidism and ophthalmopathy. Overall study context: Peripheral blood collection took place at initial diagnosis, before any treatment.

Amplified TCR beta CDR3 regions came from RNA transcripts. The primer set for the first-round RT-PCR of the TCR CDR3 was HTBI. Each CDR3 protein is one row after TCRdb ran MiXCR on the multiplex PCR reads. The table has 250,000 to 350,000 distinct CDR3 sequences, over 20% seen once. A patient was excluded if there was uncontrolled infection, other autoimmune disease, pregnancy or lactation. The PBMCs studied were ones that came from 10 ml fresh peripheral blood. Between the trimmed V and J ends, which lost 5 bases and 7 bases, there was a span of 11 bases. This CDR3 spans 13 amino acids. This sequence originates from a man aged 30-40 years with Graves' ophthalmopathy. What was sequenced was blood. This chain connects TRBV12-3 or TRBV12-4 to TRBJ2-2; the D gene could be TRBD1 or TRBD2 (5 bases each). The CDR3 DNA sequence: TGTGCCAGCAGTCCCAGGGAGCACGGGGAGCTGTTTTTT. Protein product: CASSPREHGELFF.